One sample yielded the 18 T cell receptor beta chains listed below, sequenced in a study of CD8 T cells in Susac syndrome. RNA amounts of 0.5 to 1 ug underwent reverse transcription with random hexamers. TCRdb re-called the immunoSEQ multiplex PCR reads through MiXCR, storing one row per CDR3 protein. The data show almost 450,000 distinct CDR3 sequences, 85% to 90% seen once. Source material: CD8+ T cells from PBMCs. The receptors shown here come from a human donor with multiple sclerosis.

The chain couples TRBV6-6 to TRBJ1-5, with unresolved D. The CDR3 covers 14 residues. From germline, CDR1 is MNHNY and CDR2 SVGAGI (reference sequence). V was shortened by 5 bases and J by 2 bases, with 10 bases between the two germline ends. CDR3 DNA sequence: TGTGCCAGCAGTACGTCTACGGGCAATCAGCCCCAGCATTTT. This encodes CASSTSTGNQPQHF.

The chain combines TRBV6-1 with TRBJ2-1; D is tentatively TRBD1 or TRBD2 (5 bases each). V was shortened by 4 bases and J by 0 bases, with 13 bases between the two germline ends. The CDR3 is 16 amino acids. The germline CDR1 and CDR2 sequences are MNHNS and SASEGT. CDR3 residues: CASSGAGTSSYNEQFF. The DNA for the CDR3 is TGTGCCAGCAGTGGGGCCGGGACGAGCTCCTACAATGAGCAGTTCTTC.

The chain employs TRBV6-1 and TRBJ2-5; TRBD1 matches at 7 bases. This CDR3 comprises 15 residues. In germline, CDR1 is MNHNS, CDR2 SASEGT. V shed 2 bases and J 4 bases; nucleotides not matched to a gene: 7. CDR3 nucleotide sequence: TGTGCCAGCAGTGAAACGGCAGGGGGTACAGAGACCCAGTACTTC. Translating gives CASSETAGGTETQYF.

The V call is TRBV6-4, the J call TRBJ2-2; 9 nucleotides align to TRBD2. Germline V CDR1 and CDR2: MRHNA, SNTAGT. CDR3 length: 21 amino acids. The V and J ends lost 3 bases and 2 bases, in that order; junction bases with no gene match: 19. The chain's CDR3 is CASSDPVWLNSGGQNTGELFF. For the CDR3, the DNA is TGTGCCAGCAGTGATCCAGTTTGGCTAAACAGCGGGGGGCAAAACACCGGGGAGCTGTTTTTT.

The chain recombines TRBV5-1 with TRBJ1-1; a possible D gene is TRBD1 (6 bases). Germline lookup yields CDR1 SGHRS and CDR2 YFSETQ. Trimming removed 0 bases at V and 3 bases at J, with 15 bases between. CDR3 length: 16 residues. The CDR3 is CASSLGMGGLHTEAFF. The CDR3 DNA follows: TGCGCCAGCAGCTTGGGTATGGGGGGCTTGCACACTGAAGCTTTCTTT.

This clonotype turned up a few times. V usage is TRBV12-3 or TRBV12-4 and J usage is TRBJ2-1; 9 nucleotides match TRBD2. The CDR3 has 11 residues. The CDR3: CSSGSENEQFF. Written as DNA, the CDR3 is TGTAGTAGCGGGAGCGAGAATGAGCAGTTCTTC.

The chain uses TRBV28 and TRBJ2-7, with D perhaps assigned TRBD1 or TRBD2 (5 bases each). V was cut by 3 bases and J by 5 bases, with 20 bases left in between. Germline lookup yields CDR1 MDHEN and CDR2 SYDVKM. This CDR3 is built from 16 residues. The CDR3 region is CASSLGIGTGFHEQYF. DNA of the CDR3: TGTGCCAGCAGTTTGGGGATCGGGACGGGCTTTCACGAGCAGTACTTC.

The genes are TRBV6-6 and TRBJ1-5; no firm D call. CDR1 MNHNY and CDR2 SVGAGI come from the germline V gene (reference sequence). V was trimmed by 2 bases and J by 1 base, leaving 9 bases between them. This CDR3 is 15 amino acids long. The CDR3 nucleotides read TGTGCCAGCAGTTACGTGGGAGGGAGCAATCAGCCCCAGCATTTT. It translates to CASSYVGGSNQPQHF.

This clonotype has just one count. V is TRBV6-5 and J is TRBJ2-5, with D perhaps given as TRBD1 or TRBD2 (5 bases each). The V gene's germline CDR1 is MNHEY and CDR2 SVGAGI. The germline V and J ends were trimmed by 2 bases and 1 base, with 8 bases remaining between them. This CDR3 contains 14 residues. DNA for the CDR3: TGTGCCAGCAGTTACGGGGGTAGCCAAGAGACCCAGTACTTC. Translation: CASSYGGSQETQYF.

The CDR3 loop reads CSARTPQGSTYEQYF. The DNA for the CDR3 is TGCAGTGCTAGGACACCACAGGGATCGACCTACGAGCAGTACTTC. The V and J genes are TRBV20-1 and TRBJ2-7, with a possible D match to TRBD1 (6 bases). The V gene lost 3 bases and the J gene lost 2 bases, with 17 bases spanning the gap. Germline-derived CDR1 and CDR2 are DFQATT and SNEGSKA (reference sequence). The CDR3 totals 15 residues.

This clonotype came up a few times. The chain combines TRBV6-5 with TRBJ2-6, with D unclear. CDR3 size: 15 residues. CDR1 MNHEY and CDR2 SVGAGI come from the germline V gene. V was pared by 0 bases and J by 1 base, with 4 bases between. CDR3 coding DNA: TGTGCCAGCAGTTACTCCTGGTCTGGGGCCAACGTCCTGACTTTC. Translated, it gives CASSYSWSGANVLTF.

The chain has TRBV19 and TRBJ2-7; TRBD1 is a possible D gene (5 bases). The V and J ends lost 3 bases and 6 bases respectively, with 15 bases between them. The CDR3 is 14 amino acids. The germline CDR1 and CDR2 sequences are LNHDA and SQIVND (reference sequence). The CDR3 sequence is CASSISRMGLEQYF. Written as DNA, the CDR3 is TGTGCCAGTAGTATCTCTCGAATGGGGCTCGAGCAGTACTTC.

The CDR3 region is CASSAGAEAFF. The CDR3 nucleotides read TGTGCCAGCAGCGCAGGGGCTGAAGCTTTCTTT. This chain uses TRBV7-9 with TRBJ1-1, with D tentatively TRBD1 (6 bases). Trimming cost V 5 bases and J 6 bases, with 7 bases left between them. Germline assignment: CDR1 SEHNR and CDR2 FQNEAQ (reference sequence). This CDR3 has 11 residues.

The chain carries TRBV12-3 or TRBV12-4 and TRBJ2-1, with D unresolved. Trimming left V 6 bases short and J 12 bases short, with 12 bases between. The CDR3 is made up of 11 amino acids. The CDR3 DNA reads as TGTGCCAGCAGCATCTGGGCTTGGCAGTTCTTC. It codes for CASSIWAWQFF.

The gene calls are TRBV29-1 and TRBJ2-2; 10 nucleotides align to TRBD2. The germline gives CDR1 SQVTM, CDR2 ANQGSEA. Losses at the gene ends were 6 bases for V and 5 bases for J; bases not matched to a gene: 9. The CDR3 extends over 15 amino acids. CDR3 residues: CSVAGLADPTGELFF. The CDR3 nucleotides are TGCAGCGTGGCTGGACTAGCGGACCCGACCGGGGAGCTGTTTTTT.

The chain has TRBV5-1 and TRBJ2-5; 7 bases line up with TRBD1. Per the germline V gene, CDR1 is SGHRS and CDR2 is YFSETQ. The CDR3 has 15 residues. V shed 0 bases and J 4 bases; nucleotides not matched to a gene: 6. The CDR3 DNA is TGCGCCAGCAGCTTGGATGTCGAGGGGGCAGAGACCCAGTACTTC. Its protein is CASSLDVEGAETQYF.

The rearrangement joins TRBV4-1 to TRBJ2-7, with D possibly TRBD1 on 5 matching bases. CDR1 and CDR2 from the germline V gene are MGHRA and YSYEKL. Trimming cost V 4 bases and J 3 bases, with 13 bases left between them. This CDR3 is built from 14 residues. The CDR3 is CASSPGASGYEQYF. The CDR3 region has the DNA TGCGCCAGCAGCCCTGGGGCTTCTGGCTACGAGCAGTACTTC.

This chain connects TRBV25-1 to TRBJ2-3; no reliable D call. Germline assignment: CDR1 MGHDK and CDR2 SYGVNS. V dropped 4 bases and J dropped 3 bases, with 2 bases sitting between them. This CDR3 has 11 residues. In nucleotides, the CDR3 is TGTGCCAGCAGTGCTACAGATACGCAGTATTTT. Translated: CASSATDTQYF.